One sample yielded the 21 T cell receptor beta chains listed below, sequenced in a study of blood T cell repertoires in COVID-19. Clones were read by immunoSEQ multiplex PCR, and TCRdb kept only the in-frame ones, dropping some. The sample carries about 190,000 clones, under 80% recorded once. The sample taken for sequencing was PBMCs or T cells enriched from blood (not recorded which). The source of these receptors is a woman aged 45-60 years with acute COVID-19.

The V and J genes are TRBV7-8 and TRBJ1-2, with D unclear. CDR1 is SGHVS and CDR2 is FQNEAQ in the germline V gene. The V and J ends lost 4 bases and 1 base respectively, with 10 bases between them. This CDR3 is built from 14 residues. CDR3 nucleotide sequence: TGTGCCAGCAGCTCCGAGGGCAGTAACTATGGCTACACCTTC. It is translated as CASSSEGSNYGYTF.

The chain recombines TRBV7-9 with TRBJ1-6; 9 bases match TRBD1. Germline assignment: CDR1 SEHNR and CDR2 FQNEAQ (reference sequence). The ends lost 4 bases at V and 8 bases at J; junction bases unmatched: 6. The CDR3 has 15 residues. CDR3 region: CASSSPTGGYSPLHF. DNA of the CDR3: TGTGCCAGCAGCTCCCCAACAGGGGGCTATTCACCCCTCCACTTT. Based on the CDR3 plus reference TRBV7-9 and TRBJ1-6, the full variable domain is DTGVSQNPRHKITKRGQNVTFRCDPISEHNRLYWYRQTLGQGPEFLTYFQNEAQLEKSRLLSDRFSAERPKGSFSTLEIQRTEQGDSAMYLCASSSPTGGYSPLHFGNGTRLTVT.

This chain joins TRBV3-1 (or the pseudogene TRBV3-2) and TRBJ1-1; 9 nucleotides match TRBD1. Germline V gene sequence: CDR1 LGHDT, CDR2 YNNKEL (reference sequence). Unmatched junction bases numbered 2, after V lost 1 base and J lost 2 bases. The CDR3 totals 15 residues. For the CDR3, the DNA is TGTGCCAGCAGCCAAGGGACAGGGGCTAACACTGAAGCTTTCTTT. Translating gives CASSQGTGANTEAFF.

The chain joins TRBV19 to TRBJ1-5, with 11 bases matching TRBD1. The CDR3 has 14 residues. The V gene end was trimmed by 7 bases and the J gene end by 6 bases; junction bases not matched to a gene: 5. CDR1 LNHDA and CDR2 SQIVND come from the germline V gene (reference sequence). In DNA, the CDR3 is TGTGCCAGTAAAGGGACAGGGGGGTTTCAGCCCCAGCATTTT. Residues: CASKGTGGFQPQHF.

This rearrangement joins TRBV23-1 to TRBJ1-4; tentative D call: TRBD1 (5 bases). TRBV23-1 is known as an ORF, though its function is uncertain. Between the trimmed V and J ends, which lost 0 bases and 4 bases, there was a span of 12 bases. The CDR3 has 16 residues. Here the CDR3 DNA reads TGCGCCAGCAGTCAATCTAGAGGACACTGTAATGAAAAACTGTTTTTT. Translation: CASSQSRGHCNEKLFF.

There are a few counts of this clone. The chain employs TRBV6-5 and TRBJ2-2, with TRBD1 identical over 10 bases. After removal of 2 bases from V and 4 bases from J, the junction contained 1 base not matched to a gene. The germline V gene encodes CDR1 MNHEY and CDR2 SVGAGI. CDR3 size: 15 residues. The CDR3 coding sequence is TGTGCCAGCAGTTACGACAGGGGGCGCACCGGGGAGCTGTTTTTT. It translates to CASSYDRGRTGELFF.

This clone was seen more than once but under ten times. The rearrangement links TRBV24-1 to TRBJ1-6, with 8 bases identical to TRBD1. Germline V CDR1 and CDR2: KGHDR, SFDVKD. With 4 bases clipped from V and 7 bases from J, the junction kept 11 bases outside the gene matches. CDR3 length: 17 residues. The CDR3 sequence: CATSDRGTGDGNSPLHF. CDR3 bases: TGTGCCACCAGTGACCGCGGGACAGGCGATGGGAATTCACCCCTCCACTTT.

This clone was counted a single time. This chain connects TRBV5-6 to TRBJ1-3, with TRBD1 as a possible D gene (6 bases). The CDR3 has 15 amino acids. Germline V gives CDR1 SGHDT, CDR2 YYEEEE. V was clipped by 4 bases and J by 0 bases, with 11 bases between them. Here the CDR3 DNA reads TGTGCCAGCAGCAGGACAGCGTTCTCTGGAAACACCATATATTTT. Protein product: CASSRTAFSGNTIYF.

The chain's CDR3 is CASSPQDRENTEAFF. Here the CDR3 DNA reads TGTGCCAGTAGTCCTCAGGACAGGGAGAACACTGAAGCTTTCTTT. The rearrangement joins TRBV19 to TRBJ1-1, with TRBD1 identical over 8 bases. Germline CDR1 LNHDA, CDR2 SQIVND (reference sequence). V lost 5 bases to trimming and J lost 1 base; unmatched junction nucleotides: 6. This CDR3 comprises 15 residues.

The chain recombines TRBV11-2 with TRBJ2-5, with D uncertain. The CDR3 consists of 13 residues. Looked up from germline, CDR1 is SGHAT and CDR2 is FQNNGV. The V gene lost 1 base and the J gene lost 5 bases, with 8 bases spanning the gap. CDR3 in amino acids: CASSLGQVETQYF. CDR3 nucleotide sequence: TGTGCCAGCAGCTTAGGTCAGGTCGAGACCCAGTACTTC. The whole variable domain, filled in from reference TRBV11-2 and TRBJ2-5, reads EAGVAQSPRYKIIEKRQSVAFWCNPISGHATLYWYQQILGQGPKLLIQFQNNGVVDDSQLPKDRFSAERLKGVDSTLKIQPAKLEDSAVYLCASSLGQVETQYFGPGTRLLVL.

J is TRBJ2-1 and V is TRBV6-2 or TRBV6-3; D may be TRBD2 (5 bases). V was pared by 2 bases and J by 6 bases, with 17 bases between. The germline CDR1 and CDR2 sequences are MNHEY and SVGEGT. CDR3 length: 16 amino acids. The CDR3, as DNA: TGTGCCAGCAGTTACGGGCTAGCTGCCCCTGGCAATGAGCAGTTCTTC. Translating gives CASSYGLAAPGNEQFF.

The chain employs TRBV24-1 and TRBJ1-4; D is undetermined. The CDR3 runs to 16 residues. CDR1 KGHDR and CDR2 SFDVKD come from the germline V gene. V was clipped by 2 bases and J by 3 bases, with 12 bases between them. Here the CDR3 DNA reads TGTGCCACCAGTGATTCCCTCGAGGGTTCTAATGAAAAACTGTTTTTT. This translates into CATSDSLEGSNEKLFF.

This clone appeared a few times. The rearrangement joins TRBV3-1 (or the pseudogene TRBV3-2) to TRBJ1-1; 8 nucleotides line up with TRBD1. V lost 8 bases to trimming and J lost 4 bases; unmatched junction nucleotides: 6. Germline V gene sequence: CDR1 LGHDT, CDR2 YNNKEL (reference sequence). CDR3 length: 13 residues. The DNA for the CDR3 is TGTGCCAGCGGTAGACAGGGGAGCACTGAAGCTTTCTTT. Protein sequence: CASGRQGSTEAFF.

J is TRBJ1-1 and V is TRBV5-1; D is uncertain. Trimming left V 4 bases short and J 7 bases short, with 14 bases between. The CDR3 has 13 amino acids. Looked up from germline, CDR1 is SGHRS and CDR2 is YFSETQ. CDR3 region: CASSGKEDLEAFF. CDR3 bases: TGCGCCAGCAGCGGGAAGGAGGATCTTGAAGCTTTCTTT.

This chain joins TRBV5-5 and TRBJ1-2; 7 nucleotides agree with TRBD1. Germline V gives CDR1 SGHKS, CDR2 YYEKEE (reference sequence). Trimming at V came to 5 bases and at J to 1 base, leaving 14 bases not matched to a gene. This CDR3 is 17 amino acids long. CDR3 region: CASSWGPPAGGNYGYTF. Written as DNA, the CDR3 is TGTGCCAGCAGTTGGGGGCCCCCAGCAGGGGGTAACTATGGCTACACCTTC.

The J gene is TRBJ2-3, the V gene TRBV27, with a possible D match to TRBD1 (6 bases). Trimming took off 5 bases at V and 9 bases at J, with 12 bases between the two ends. This CDR3 comprises 12 residues. Germline CDR1 and CDR2: MNHEY and SMNVEV (reference sequence). The CDR3 sequence is CASSAAGTTQYF. The CDR3 region has the DNA TGTGCCAGCAGTGCGGCCGGGACAACGCAGTATTTT.

This chain links TRBV20-1 with TRBJ1-5; perhaps TRBD1 as D (5 bases). V lost 3 bases to trimming and J lost 7 bases, with 13 bases between them. CDR3 length: 13 amino acids. Germline V CDR1 and CDR2: DFQATT, SNEGSKA (reference sequence). DNA for the CDR3: TGCAGTGCTAGTGTCGGGGGGTCGCAGCCCCAGCATTTT. This gives the protein CSASVGGSQPQHF.

The CDR3 DNA reads TGTGCCAGCAGCCGCGGACAGGGGGGACTCTATCAGCCCCAGCATTTT. Protein product: CASSRGQGGLYQPQHF. The chain uses TRBV7-2 and TRBJ1-5; 10 bases agree with TRBD1. The CDR3 covers 16 residues. The germline gives CDR1 SGHTA, CDR2 FQGNSA. J lost 5 bases, V lost 5 bases, and 9 bases had no gene match.

This clone appeared a single time. The V gene is TRBV2, the J gene TRBJ2-4; D remains unclear. Between the trimmed V and J ends, which lost 0 bases and 7 bases, there was a span of 13 bases. The CDR3 length is 15 residues. The V gene's germline CDR1 is SNHLY and CDR2 FYNNEI. The CDR3 DNA reads TGTGCCAGCAGTGAAGCGTATGCGACACTGAACATTCAGTACTTC. Translation: CASSEAYATLNIQYF.

This chain links TRBV7-2 with TRBJ1-5; possible D gene TRBD1, 6 bases. The CDR3 has 13 amino acids. Per germline, CDR1 SGHTA and CDR2 FQGNSA. V lost 5 bases and J 9 bases, leaving 14 bases between the germline ends. The CDR3 sequence: CASSMGGGGPQHF. The DNA of the CDR3 is TGTGCCAGCAGCATGGGAGGGGGTGGGCCCCAGCATTTT.

DNA for the CDR3: TGCGTCGCTATTCGGGAAGTCGGGGCTGAAGCTTTCTTT. It codes for CVAIREVGAEAFF. This rearrangement joins TRBV29-1 to TRBJ1-1; D is unclear. The CDR3 consists of 13 residues. Germline CDR1 reads SQVTM; CDR2 reads ANQGSEA. The full variable domain, in which reference TRBV29-1 and TRBJ1-1 provide the parts outside the CDR3, is SAVISQKPSRDICQRGTSLTIQCQVDSQVTMMFWYRQQPGQSLTLIATANQGSEATYESGFVIDKFPISRPNLTFSTLTVSNMSPEDSSIYLCVAIREVGAEAFFGQGTRLTVV.